Below, 14 T cell receptor beta chains from the same sample are listed, as sequenced in a study of PD-L1 blockade in urothelial cancer. The data were produced by immunoSEQ multiplex PCR, yet TCRdb's version contains in-frame clones alone and is incomplete. Of about 36,000 clones in the sample, around 84% were seen once. Sample time point: peripheral blood 6 weeks after treatment start. The sample consisted of PBMCs, taken around atezolizumab (anti-PD-L1) treatment. These receptors originate from a man aged 35 to 55 with urothelial cancer.

The V and J genes are TRBV20-1 and TRBJ1-5, with D uncertain. Trimming left V 3 bases short and J 6 bases short, with 6 bases between. Per germline, CDR1 DFQATT and CDR2 SNEGSKA (reference sequence). The CDR3 sequence is 11 residues long. CDR3 amino acids: CSARGSQPQHF. The CDR3 DNA reads as TGCAGTGCTAGGGGGAGTCAGCCCCAGCATTTT.

V usage is TRBV28 and J usage is TRBJ1-2, with 7 bases matching TRBD1. V was clipped by 3 bases and J by 8 bases; unmatched bases: 15. Germline V lookup: CDR1 MDHEN, CDR2 SYDVKM. The CDR3 totals 16 residues. Here the CDR3 DNA reads TGTGCCAGCAGTTTCCTTAGCCCCCCGACAGGGACCGGCTACACCTTC. This codes for CASSFLSPPTGTGYTF.

This chain links TRBV2 with TRBJ2-5; 7 positions match TRBD2. This CDR3 is built from 13 residues. With V trimmed by 6 bases and J by 5 bases, 6 bases remained unmatched. Per the germline V gene, CDR1 is SNHLY and CDR2 is FYNNEI. The CDR3 DNA is TGTGCCAGCAGGGGGGGGGTAGGGGAGACCCAGTACTTC. Residues: CASRGGVGETQYF.

V gene TRBV6-6 combines with J gene TRBJ2-6; D perhaps matches TRBD1 (5 bases). The CDR3 loop spans 15 amino acids. The V end was cut by 8 bases, the J end by 1 base, with 12 bases between. CDR1 is MNHNY and CDR2 is SVGAGI in the germline V gene (reference sequence). CDR3 nucleotides: TGTGCCAGCCTTAGTCAGGGATCTGGGGCCAACGTCCTGACTTTC. Translating it yields CASLSQGSGANVLTF.

The rearrangement uses TRBV6-5 and TRBJ2-2; 11 bases agree with TRBD2. The CDR3 runs 15 residues. J lost 3 bases, V lost 5 bases, and 2 bases had no gene match. The germline gives CDR1 MNHEY, CDR2 SVGAGI. Here the CDR3 DNA reads TGTGCCAGCAGTCTACTAGCGGGAGACACCGGGGAGCTGTTTTTT. It encodes CASSLLAGDTGELFF.

The chain carries TRBV19 and TRBJ1-3; 9 nucleotides align to TRBD1. Germline trimming cut 9 bases from V and 2 bases from J; bases unmatched to any gene: 2. This CDR3 is built from 13 residues. Germline loops: CDR1 LNHDA, CDR2 SQIVND (reference sequence). CDR3 DNA sequence: TGTGCCAGCCGGGACAGGGCTGGAAACACCATATATTTT. Amino acids: CASRDRAGNTIYF.

J is TRBJ2-5 and V is TRBV4-1, with D perhaps TRBD2 (6 bases). Germline values: CDR1 MGHRA, CDR2 YSYEKL. V lost 4 bases to trimming and J lost 3 bases, with 15 bases between them. The length of the CDR3 is 15 residues. CDR3 residues: CASSPSGTDKETQYF. CDR3 nucleotides: TGCGCCAGCAGCCCCTCAGGGACTGACAAAGAGACCCAGTACTTC.

The rearrangement uses TRBV11-2 and TRBJ1-5; D is unclear. CDR1 SGHAT and CDR2 FQNNGV come from the germline V gene. The CDR3 is 14 amino acids. Trimming pared 1 base from V and 3 bases from J, leaving 7 bases between. CDR3 region: CASSLGTYNQPQHF. The CDR3, as DNA: TGTGCCAGCAGCTTAGGTACATACAATCAGCCCCAGCATTTT. The variable domain in full, with the rest retrieved from reference TRBV11-2 and TRBJ1-5, is EAGVAQSPRYKIIEKRQSVAFWCNPISGHATLYWYQQILGQGPKLLIQFQNNGVVDDSQLPKDRFSAERLKGVDSTLKIQPAKLEDSAVYLCASSLGTYNQPQHFGDGTRLSIL.

V usage is TRBV4-2 and J usage is TRBJ2-1, with TRBD2 as a possible D gene (7 bases). This CDR3 spans 18 amino acids. V was clipped by 0 bases and J by 3 bases, with 18 bases between them. Germline V gives CDR1 LGHNA, CDR2 YNFKEQ. The CDR3: CASSQDPTGSGGYNEQFF. DNA of the CDR3: TGTGCCAGCAGCCAAGACCCGACAGGTTCGGGGGGCTACAATGAGCAGTTCTTC.

This chain uses TRBV4-1 with TRBJ2-1; 10 nucleotides align to TRBD2. This CDR3 has 17 residues. Losses at the gene ends were 1 base for V and 7 bases for J; bases not matched to a gene: 10. CDR1 and CDR2 from the germline V gene are MGHRA and YSYEKL. CDR3 DNA sequence: TGCGCCAGCAGCCAAGTGCTAGCGGGAGCGGGGGGGAATGAGCAGTTCTTC. This sequence encodes CASSQVLAGAGGNEQFF.

This clone was counted once. The V and J genes are TRBV15 and TRBJ1-2; D gene uncertain. Trimming shortened V by 1 base and J by 4 bases, and 13 bases separated the two germline ends. The CDR3 totals 15 residues. Germline loops: CDR1 LNHNV, CDR2 YYDKDF (reference sequence). The CDR3 spells CATSRGPETGYGYTF. CDR3 bases: TGTGCCACCAGCAGAGGGCCTGAGACGGGCTATGGCTACACCTTC.

The V and J genes are TRBV4-1 and TRBJ2-7, with D perhaps TRBD2 (6 bases). The germline V gene has CDR1 MGHRA and CDR2 YSYEKL. V was cut by 0 bases and J by 3 bases, with 9 bases left in between. This CDR3 has 14 residues. DNA for the CDR3: TGCGCCAGCAGCCAAGAGGAGGGACTCTACGAGCAGTACTTC. Translation gives CASSQEEGLYEQYF.

The rearrangement uses TRBV28 and TRBJ2-7; tentatively, D is TRBD1 (6 bases). Germline V lookup: CDR1 MDHEN, CDR2 SYDVKM. V lost 7 bases to trimming and J lost 6 bases, with 25 bases between them. This CDR3 has 16 amino acids. This CDR3 reads CASIPQGRLGSGEQYF. CDR3 bases: TGTGCCAGCATTCCCCAGGGGCGGCTAGGGTCAGGCGAGCAGTACTTC.

The sample holds one count of this clone. The rearrangement uses TRBV19 and TRBJ2-1; 7 bases match TRBD2. The germline V gene encodes CDR1 LNHDA and CDR2 SQIVND (reference sequence). Losses at the gene ends were 5 bases for V and 1 base for J; bases not matched to a gene: 8. The CDR3 is made up of 16 amino acids. The CDR3 loop is CASSPLRERSYNEQFF. For the CDR3, the DNA is TGTGCCAGTAGTCCCCTGCGGGAGAGGTCCTACAATGAGCAGTTCTTC.